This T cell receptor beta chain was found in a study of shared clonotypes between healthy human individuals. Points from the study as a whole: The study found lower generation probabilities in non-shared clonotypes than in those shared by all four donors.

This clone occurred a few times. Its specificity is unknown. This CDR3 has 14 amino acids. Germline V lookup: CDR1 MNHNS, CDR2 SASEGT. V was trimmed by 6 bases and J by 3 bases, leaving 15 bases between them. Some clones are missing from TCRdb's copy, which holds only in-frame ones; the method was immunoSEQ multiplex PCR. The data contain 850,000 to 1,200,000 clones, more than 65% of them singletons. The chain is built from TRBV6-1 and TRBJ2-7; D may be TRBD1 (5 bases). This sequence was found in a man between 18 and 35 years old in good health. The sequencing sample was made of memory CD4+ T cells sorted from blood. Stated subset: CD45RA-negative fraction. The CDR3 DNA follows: TGTGCCAGCAGACGTTCAGGGTTGGACTACGAGCAGTACTTC. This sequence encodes CASRRSGLDYEQYF.